These 18 T cell receptor beta chains were sequenced from one sample in a study of T-cell reconstitution after alpha-beta-depleted transplantation in children (dated by TCRdb to 2016 to 2017). This specimen's treatment or condition label, per the study, means: allogeneic hematopoietic cell transplantation with graft depleted of TCRalphabeta T cells and CD19 B cells. Receptor libraries were prepared by PCR. TCRdb names Illumina HiSeq 2500 as the instrument used. TCR library preparation used molecular barcoding, with unique molecular identifiers applied to normalize quantification of the TCRbeta repertoire. TCRdb ran its own pipeline on the public reads, namely fastp trimming at Q25 and MiXCR clone calling, and kept in-frame beta chains. A single entry per CDR3 protein holds the most common genes and DNA from its merged rows. Across this sample there are roughly 790,000 distinct CDR3 sequences, with roughly 16% seen only once. Roughly 5% of the sample rests with the top ten.

Sequenced material: PBMCs, mostly from graft donor cells, taken 360 days after TCRalphabeta/CD19-depleted stem cell transplant. The receptors derive from a male patient younger than 18 who had a stem cell transplant for acute lymphoblastic leukemia, so the T cells may come from the graft donor.

The J gene is TRBJ2-1, the V gene TRBV11-1; the match to TRBD2 covers 9 bases. Germline values: CDR1 SGHAT, CDR2 FQDESV (reference sequence). The J segment lost 1 base and the V segment lost 3 bases, leaving 13 bases of the junction unmatched. This CDR3 is 19 amino acids long. CDR3 amino acids: CASSLDQRRLAGSYNEQFF. In DNA, the CDR3 is TGTGCCAGCAGCTTGGATCAGAGGCGGCTAGCGGGGTCCTACAATGAGCAGTTCTTC.

This clonotype was seen a handful of times. V gene TRBV18 combines with J gene TRBJ2-7, with 7 bases identical to TRBD2. The length of the CDR3 is 16 residues. CDR1 KGHSH and CDR2 LQKENI come from the germline V gene. Germline trimming cut 3 bases from V and 4 bases from J; bases unmatched to any gene: 12. CDR3 sequence reads: CASSPQRTGGKYEQYF. CDR3 coding DNA: TGTGCCAGCTCACCCCAGAGGACCGGGGGGAAATACGAGCAGTACTTC.

This clonotype was picked up a small number of times. This chain uses TRBV7-8 with TRBJ2-1; 10 bases fit TRBD1. The V gene's germline CDR1 is SGHVS and CDR2 FQNEAQ. The length of the CDR3 is 17 residues. Unmatched junction bases numbered 9, after V lost 5 bases and J lost 2 bases. CDR3 nucleotides: TGTGCCAGCAGCGCTTATCCCGGGACAGGGGCCTACAATGAGCAGTTCTTC. It translates to CASSAYPGTGAYNEQFF.

This chain connects TRBV29-1 to TRBJ1-5; D perhaps matches TRBD1 (5 bases). CDR3 length equals 14 residues. Trimming cost V 4 bases and J 0 bases, with 10 bases left between them. Per the germline V gene, CDR1 is SQVTM and CDR2 is ANQGSEA. CDR3 sequence: CSVADRYSNQPQHF. In DNA, the CDR3 is TGCAGCGTTGCCGACAGATATAGCAATCAGCCCCAGCATTTT.

This clonotype was picked up many times. The V call is TRBV5-6, the J call TRBJ1-5; D call uncertain. The V gene's germline CDR1 is SGHDT and CDR2 YYEEEE. The V gene lost 5 bases and the J gene lost 4 bases, with 13 bases spanning the gap. This CDR3 has 14 amino acids. The CDR3 loop is CASSHIQENQPQHF. The CDR3 bases are TGTGCCAGCAGTCACATCCAGGAAAATCAGCCCCAGCATTTT.

The sample holds many counts of this clonotype. The chain combines TRBV9 with TRBJ1-2, with a weak D call TRBD1 (5 bases). V lost 0 bases and J 4 bases, leaving 19 bases between the germline ends. The CDR3 covers 17 residues. CDR1 and CDR2 (germline): SGDLS, YYNGEE. The CDR3 reads CASSVVGWGETSYGYTF. The CDR3 DNA is TGTGCCAGCAGCGTAGTCGGGTGGGGCGAAACCTCCTATGGCTACACCTTC.

This clonotype appeared many times. The chain has TRBV11-2 and TRBJ1-3; possibly TRBD1 for D (5 bases). Germline CDR1 SGHAT, CDR2 FQNNGV. Between the trimmed V and J ends, which lost 3 bases and 4 bases, there was a span of 13 bases. This CDR3 has 15 residues. CDR3 nucleotide sequence: TGTGCCAGCAGCTTGTCGGGGGTGCGGGGAAACACCATATATTTT. Translating gives CASSLSGVRGNTIYF.

This chain's CDR3 is CASSWRARDTQYF. The CDR3 coding sequence is TGTGCCAGCAGCTGGCGGGCCCGAGATACGCAGTATTTT. This chain connects TRBV5-6 to TRBJ2-3; the D gene is possibly TRBD2 (5 bases). This CDR3 has 13 amino acids. Germline V gene lookup returns CDR1 SGHDT and CDR2 YYEEEE. Trimming stripped 3 bases from V and 5 bases from J, with 10 bases between.

This clonotype has just a few counts. The chain combines TRBV4-1 with TRBJ2-1, with TRBD2 identical over 12 bases. This CDR3 has 17 residues. The germline gives CDR1 MGHRA, CDR2 YSYEKL. The trim removed 10 bases at V and 7 bases at J, leaving 17 bases unmatched. The CDR3 reads CATSLAGGLGVENEQFF. CDR3 DNA sequence: TGCGCCACCTCGCTAGCGGGAGGGCTCGGAGTCGAGAATGAGCAGTTCTTC.

The chain is built from TRBV12-3 or TRBV12-4 and TRBJ2-1; 7 bases agree with TRBD2. With V trimmed by 6 bases and J by 6 bases, 14 bases remained unmatched. The CDR3 length is 16 residues. CDR3: CASRPKRDGNSNEQFF. The DNA of the CDR3 is TGTGCCAGCAGGCCTAAGCGGGACGGGAATTCCAATGAGCAGTTCTTC.

In this sample, this clonotype turned up a few times. Here the CDR3 reads CASSPLSSYNSPLHF. The CDR3 DNA reads as TGTGCCAGCTCACCACTGAGCTCCTATAATTCACCCCTCCACTTT. This chain links TRBV18 with TRBJ1-6, with unresolved D. The V gene's germline CDR1 is KGHSH and CDR2 LQKENI. The CDR3 length is 15 residues. Trimming removed 1 base at V and 0 bases at J, with 4 bases between.

This chain joins TRBV10-1 and TRBJ2-1, with 9 bases matching TRBD1. CDR1 is WNHNN, CDR2 SYGVQD, per germline (reference sequence). The V gene end was trimmed by 6 bases and the J gene end by 8 bases; junction bases not matched to a gene: 11. This CDR3 is built from 15 residues. Here the CDR3 DNA reads TGCGCCAGCAGCCCATCGGGGACAGGGTTGGATGAGCAGTTCTTC. It is translated as CASSPSGTGLDEQFF.

The chain combines TRBV4-1 with TRBJ1-5; D call uncertain. The CDR3 is 15 residues long. Per the germline V gene, CDR1 is MGHRA and CDR2 is YSYEKL. V was trimmed by 1 base and J by 3 bases, leaving 10 bases between them. CDR3 in DNA: TGCGCCAGCAGCCAAGGTAGTCAGATCAATCAGCCCCAGCATTTT. Encoded protein: CASSQGSQINQPQHF.

The chain recombines TRBV7-3 with TRBJ2-1, with 7 bases identical to TRBD2. With V trimmed by 0 bases and J by 6 bases, 14 bases remained unmatched. The CDR3 loop spans 18 amino acids. Germline V gene lookup returns CDR1 SGHTA and CDR2 FQGTGA. The CDR3 region is CASSLTWGGPLNINEQFF. The CDR3 bases are TGTGCCAGCAGCTTAACTTGGGGAGGGCCTCTTAATATCAATGAGCAGTTCTTC.

The sample holds a few counts of this clonotype. J is TRBJ2-7 and V is TRBV12-3 or TRBV12-4; 7 bases align to TRBD2. CDR3 length equals 14 residues. J lost 4 bases, V lost 3 bases, and 6 bases had no gene match. The CDR3 DNA reads TGTGCCAGCAGTTTTGGGGACTACCAATACGAGCAGTACTTC. Its protein is CASSFGDYQYEQYF.

This clonotype was counted many times. This chain links TRBV18 with TRBJ1-5; D unresolved. V lost 3 bases and J lost 5, with 8 bases in between. CDR1 KGHSH and CDR2 LQKENI come from the germline V gene. The CDR3 runs to 13 residues. The CDR3 DNA is TGTGCCAGCTCACCGGATCCAGATCAGCCCCAGCATTTT. Translation: CASSPDPDQPQHF.

This chain links TRBV12-3 or TRBV12-4 with TRBJ1-2, with 7 bases fitting TRBD1. Germline trimming cut 6 bases from V and 4 bases from J; bases unmatched to any gene: 5. This CDR3 contains 13 residues. For the CDR3, the DNA is TGTGCCAGCAGGGGGACAGACGGCTATGGCTACACCTTC. It yields the protein CASRGTDGYGYTF.

The chain carries TRBV7-6 and TRBJ2-3; the match to TRBD2 covers 11 bases. The V segment lost 3 bases and the J segment 0 bases; nucleotides outside the gene matches: 8. Per the germline V gene, CDR1 is SGHVS and CDR2 is FNYEAQ. This CDR3 is 18 amino acids long. This chain's CDR3 is CASSFIAGGSLSTDTQYF. The CDR3 bases are TGTGCCAGCAGCTTTATAGCGGGAGGGTCGCTAAGCACAGATACGCAGTATTTT.